Given below is one TCR beta chain in context. The CDR3 contains 15 residues. CDR1 and CDR2 (germline): MNHEY, SMNVEV (reference sequence). V was shortened by 5 bases and J by 2 bases, with 14 bases between the two germline ends. One entry per CDR3 protein results from TCRdb running MiXCR on the 5' RACE reads. There are 45,000 to 60,000 distinct CDR3 sequences in the sample; 19% occur only once, and approximately 3% lies in the top ten. This entry is derived from a study of chronic HIV infection and antiretroviral therapy. Sequencing input: peripheral blood. This chain links TRBV27 with TRBJ2-3; no definite D call. The receptor comes from an adult who had HIV and had not received antiretroviral therapy, or was an uninfected healthy control (not recorded which). DNA of the CDR3: TGTGCCAGCAGTCCCCTTGGGGTCCCCACAGATACGCAGTATTTT. Translated: CASSPLGVPTDTQYF.